This T cell receptor beta chain stems from a study of T cells after yellow fever vaccination. Whole-study context: Fractions containing few cells were prepared with SMART-Seq v4 Ultra Low Input.

Production of TCR cDNA was by 5'RACE template switching, which also added a universal primer site and UMIs. TCRdb called the 5' RACE reads again in MiXCR, with one record for every CDR3 protein. This sample has some 300,000 distinct CDR3 sequences, with 7% to 10% found just once. General study points: The secondary T-cell response peaked on day 5, not day 15, but was weaker. High-abundance clonotypes from the bulk population could contaminate FACS-sorted repertoires.

CDR3 length: 13 residues. V lost 7 bases and J 0 bases, leaving 13 bases between the germline ends. CDR1 DFQATT and CDR2 SNEGSKA come from the germline V gene (reference sequence). This clonotype was counted only a few times. The antigen remains undetermined. Sequences were derived from PBMCs, sampled about 41 days after the first yellow fever vaccination. The chain is built from TRBV20-1 and TRBJ2-7; D not resolved. The TCR originated in a man aged 18 to 29 who received the YFV17D yellow fever vaccine. The CDR3: CSVSPQHSYEQYF. The CDR3 bases are TGCAGTGTAAGCCCTCAGCACTCCTACGAGCAGTACTTC.